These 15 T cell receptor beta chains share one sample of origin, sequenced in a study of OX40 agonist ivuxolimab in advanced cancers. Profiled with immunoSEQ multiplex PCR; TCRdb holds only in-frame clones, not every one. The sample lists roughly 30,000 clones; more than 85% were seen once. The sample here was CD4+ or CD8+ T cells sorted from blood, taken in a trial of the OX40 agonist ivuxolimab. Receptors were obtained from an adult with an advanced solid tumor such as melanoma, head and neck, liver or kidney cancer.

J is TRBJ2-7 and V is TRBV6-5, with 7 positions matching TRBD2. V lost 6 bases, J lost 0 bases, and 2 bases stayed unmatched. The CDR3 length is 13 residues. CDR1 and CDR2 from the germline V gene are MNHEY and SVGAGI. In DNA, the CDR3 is TGTGCCAGCAGAGCGGGACTCTCCTACGAGCAGTACTTC. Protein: CASRAGLSYEQYF.

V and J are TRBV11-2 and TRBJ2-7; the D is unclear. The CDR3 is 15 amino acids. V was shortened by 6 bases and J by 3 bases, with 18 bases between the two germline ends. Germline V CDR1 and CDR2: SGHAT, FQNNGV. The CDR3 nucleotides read TGTGCCAGCAGACCGAGAACCGGCCCCAGCTACGAGCAGTACTTC. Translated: CASRPRTGPSYEQYF. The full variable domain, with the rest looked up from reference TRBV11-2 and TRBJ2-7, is EAGVAQSPRYKIIEKRQSVAFWCNPISGHATLYWYQQILGQGPKLLIQFQNNGVVDDSQLPKDRFSAERLKGVDSTLKIQPAKLEDSAVYLCASRPRTGPSYEQYFGPGTRLTVT.

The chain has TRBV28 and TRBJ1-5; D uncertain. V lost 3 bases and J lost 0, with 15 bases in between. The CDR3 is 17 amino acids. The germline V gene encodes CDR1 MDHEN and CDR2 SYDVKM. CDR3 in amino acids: CASSFFPRVSSNQPQHF. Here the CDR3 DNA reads TGTGCCAGCAGTTTCTTCCCGCGGGTATCTAGCAATCAGCCCCAGCATTTT.

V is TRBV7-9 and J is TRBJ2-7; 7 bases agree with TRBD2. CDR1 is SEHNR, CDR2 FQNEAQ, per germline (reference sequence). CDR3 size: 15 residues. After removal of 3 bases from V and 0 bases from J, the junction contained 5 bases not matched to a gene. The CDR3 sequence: CASSFPRENSYEQYF. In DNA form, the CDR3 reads TGTGCCAGCAGCTTCCCGCGGGAGAACTCCTACGAGCAGTACTTC.

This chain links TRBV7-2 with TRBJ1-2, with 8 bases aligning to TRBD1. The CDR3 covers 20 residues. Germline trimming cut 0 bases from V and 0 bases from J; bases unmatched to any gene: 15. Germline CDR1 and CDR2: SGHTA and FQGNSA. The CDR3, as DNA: TGTGCCAGCAGCTTAGCGCCTGGGGCAGGGGGCGGTAGCTCTAACTATGGCTACACCTTC. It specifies CASSLAPGAGGGSSNYGYTF.

CDR3 protein: CASRPTSGIAETQYF. The CDR3 region has the DNA TGTGCCAGCAGACCAACTAGCGGGATCGCCGAGACCCAGTACTTC. The J gene is TRBJ2-5, the V gene TRBV28; 10 positions agree with TRBD2. With 6 bases clipped from V and 5 bases from J, the junction kept 9 bases outside the gene matches. The CDR3 covers 15 residues. CDR1 and CDR2 from the germline V gene are MDHEN and SYDVKM.

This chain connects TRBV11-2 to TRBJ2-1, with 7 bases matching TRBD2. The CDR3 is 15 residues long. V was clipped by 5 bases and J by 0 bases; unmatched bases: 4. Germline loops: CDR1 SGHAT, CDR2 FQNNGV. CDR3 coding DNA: TGTGCCAGCAGCCCATGGACTAGCTCCTACAATGAGCAGTTCTTC. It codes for CASSPWTSSYNEQFF.

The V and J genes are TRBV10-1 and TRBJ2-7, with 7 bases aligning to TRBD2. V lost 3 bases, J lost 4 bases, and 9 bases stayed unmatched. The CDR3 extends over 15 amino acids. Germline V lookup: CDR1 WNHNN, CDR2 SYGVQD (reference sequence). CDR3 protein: CASSEMGWDYYEQYF. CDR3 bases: TGCGCCAGCAGTGAAATGGGGTGGGACTATTACGAGCAGTACTTC.

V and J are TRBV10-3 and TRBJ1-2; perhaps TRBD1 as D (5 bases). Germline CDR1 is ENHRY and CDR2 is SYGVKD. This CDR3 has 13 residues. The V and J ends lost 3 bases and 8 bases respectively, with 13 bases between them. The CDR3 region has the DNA TGTGCCATCAGTGACAGGGCGGTCACGGGCTACACCTTC. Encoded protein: CAISDRAVTGYTF.

The CDR3 loop reads CASSWARGSYEQYF. The CDR3 DNA follows: TGTGCCAGCAGCTGGGCGCGGGGGTCCTACGAGCAGTACTTC. The rearrangement links TRBV11-2 to TRBJ2-7; TRBD2 agrees at 7 bases. Per the germline V gene, CDR1 is SGHAT and CDR2 is FQNNGV. CDR3 size: 14 residues. The ends lost 4 bases at V and 1 base at J; junction bases unmatched: 4.

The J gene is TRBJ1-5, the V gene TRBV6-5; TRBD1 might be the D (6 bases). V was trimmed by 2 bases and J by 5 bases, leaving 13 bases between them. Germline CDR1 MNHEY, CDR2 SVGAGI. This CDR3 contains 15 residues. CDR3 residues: CASSYGRGGHQPQHF. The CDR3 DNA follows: TGTGCCAGCAGTTACGGAAGGGGGGGGCATCAGCCCCAGCATTTT.

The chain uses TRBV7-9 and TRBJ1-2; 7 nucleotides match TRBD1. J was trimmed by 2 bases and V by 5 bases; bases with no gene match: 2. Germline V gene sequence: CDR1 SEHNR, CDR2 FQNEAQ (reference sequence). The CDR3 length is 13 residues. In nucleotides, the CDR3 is TGTGCCAGCAGCCCACAGGGGAACTATGGCTACACCTTC. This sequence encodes CASSPQGNYGYTF.

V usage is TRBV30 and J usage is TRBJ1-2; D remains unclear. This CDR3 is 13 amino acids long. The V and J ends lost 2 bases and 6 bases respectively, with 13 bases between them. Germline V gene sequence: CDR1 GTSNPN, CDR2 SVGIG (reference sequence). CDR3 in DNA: TGTGCCTGGAGTCCCTGGACTGCTGATGGCTACACCTTC. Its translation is CAWSPWTADGYTF.

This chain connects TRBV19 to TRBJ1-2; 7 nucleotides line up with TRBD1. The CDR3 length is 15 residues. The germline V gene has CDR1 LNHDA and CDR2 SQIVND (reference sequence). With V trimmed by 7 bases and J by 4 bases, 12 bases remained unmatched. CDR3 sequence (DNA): TGTGCCAGTACTCCAACAGGGACAGTGGCCTATGGCTACACCTTC. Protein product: CASTPTGTVAYGYTF.

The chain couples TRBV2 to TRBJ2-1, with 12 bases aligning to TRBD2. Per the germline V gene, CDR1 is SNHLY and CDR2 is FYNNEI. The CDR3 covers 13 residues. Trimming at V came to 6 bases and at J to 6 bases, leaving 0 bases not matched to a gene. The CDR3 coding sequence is TGTGCCAGCAGACTAGCGGGGGGCAATGAGCAGTTCTTC. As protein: CASRLAGGNEQFF. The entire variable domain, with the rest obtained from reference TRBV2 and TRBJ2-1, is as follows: EPEVTQTPSHQVTQMGQEVILRCVPISNHLYFYWYRQILGQKVEFLVSFYNNEISEKSEIFDDQFSVERPDGSNFTLKIRSTKLEDSAMYFCASRLAGGNEQFFGPGTRLTVL.